This T cell receptor (beta chain) was captured in a study of blood T cell repertoires in COVID-19. Whole-study context: Material from acute and convalescent COVID-19 was sourced from the United States, Italy and Spain. Sources were T cells, B-cell-depleted T cells, or PBMCs; the material itself was cDNA or gDNA.

The V segment lost 10 bases and the J segment 0 bases; nucleotides outside the gene matches: 11. Germline V gene data show CDR1 as SNHLY and CDR2 as FYNNEI. The CDR3 contains 15 residues. Original methodology: Quantification of nucleated cells was approximated via reference gene primer amplification. Clones were read by immunoSEQ multiplex PCR, and TCRdb kept only the in-frame ones, dropping some. The D gene and trimming were derived from the DNA, and the V and J assignments and clone size from that table. The sample yields 200,000 or so clones, roughly four fifths seen once. This clone was seen repeatedly, ten times or more.

V gene TRBV2 combines with J gene TRBJ2-7; 8 bases align to TRBD1. Sequencing input: peripheral blood. The source of this sequence is a woman aged 30 to 39 who had recovered from COVID-19. The CDR3 reads CATTTGVYPSYEQYF. Written as DNA, the CDR3 is TGTGCCACCACGACAGGGGTATACCCCTCCTACGAGCAGTACTTC.